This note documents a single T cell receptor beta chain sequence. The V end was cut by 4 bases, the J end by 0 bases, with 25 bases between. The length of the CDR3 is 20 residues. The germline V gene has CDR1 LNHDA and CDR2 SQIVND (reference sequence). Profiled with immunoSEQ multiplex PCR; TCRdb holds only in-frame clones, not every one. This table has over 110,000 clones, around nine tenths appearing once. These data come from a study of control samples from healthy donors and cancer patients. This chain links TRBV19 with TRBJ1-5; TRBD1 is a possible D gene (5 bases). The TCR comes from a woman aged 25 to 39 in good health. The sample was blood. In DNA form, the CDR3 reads TGTGCCAGTAGTAGCCTACTCTCAGCGGGACGCAGGTATAGCAATCAGCCCCAGCATTTT. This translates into CASSSLLSAGRRYSNQPQHF.